Following are 18 T cell receptor beta chains from one sample sequenced in a study of T cell changes during pregnancy in multiple sclerosis. The table came from immunoSEQ multiplex PCR; TCRdb's copy has only in-frame clones and leaves some out. The sample shows 60,000 to 90,000 clones, more than 85% of them seen only once. The specimen comprised peripheral blood, sampled in the first trimester of pregnancy. The receptor set was obtained from a female donor in good health, enrolled as a control in a pregnancy study.

The chain employs TRBV4-1 and TRBJ2-7; 7 bases match TRBD2. V gave up 2 bases and J gave up 1 base; unmatched junction bases: 2. The CDR3 runs to 14 residues. Per the germline V gene, CDR1 is MGHRA and CDR2 is YSYEKL. The CDR3 region is CASSQPGGSYEQYF. In DNA, the CDR3 is TGCGCCAGCAGCCAACCGGGAGGTTCCTACGAGCAGTACTTC.

The genes are TRBV5-1 and TRBJ2-7; D is possibly TRBD1 (5 bases). This CDR3 has 17 residues. V was clipped by 4 bases and J by 6 bases, with 26 bases between them. CDR1 SGHRS and CDR2 YFSETQ come from the germline V gene. CDR3 sequence: CASSTQLRGHVSPEQYF. The CDR3 region has the DNA TGCGCCAGCAGCACACAGCTCCGAGGACACGTATCCCCCGAGCAGTACTTC.

The V and J genes are TRBV6-1 and TRBJ1-5; perhaps TRBD1 as D (6 bases). Germline CDR1 and CDR2: MNHNS and SASEGT. V was clipped by 0 bases and J by 6 bases, with 12 bases between them. The length of the CDR3 is 15 residues. CDR3 residues: CASSEAQGSAQPQHF. The CDR3, as DNA: TGTGCCAGCAGTGAAGCCCAGGGGTCGGCTCAGCCCCAGCATTTT.

The chain couples TRBV28 to TRBJ2-7; 8 bases line up with TRBD2. The CDR3 loop spans 16 amino acids. In germline, CDR1 is MDHEN, CDR2 SYDVKM. V shed 10 bases, J shed 4 bases, and the junction held 18 bases outside the gene matches. The chain's CDR3 is CATKGLGKRELYEQYF. DNA of the CDR3: TGTGCCACCAAGGGCCTCGGAAAGCGGGAGTTGTACGAGCAGTACTTC.

A single count supports this clone. This rearrangement joins TRBV27 to TRBJ2-5; 8 bases match TRBD2. V trimming: 5 bases; J trimming: 5 bases; junction bases outside the gene matches: 7. The germline gives CDR1 MNHEY, CDR2 SMNVEV (reference sequence). The CDR3 is made up of 14 amino acids. The CDR3 DNA sequence: TGTGCCAGCAGTCCGAGCGGGAGAGGTGAGACCCAGTACTTC. This sequence encodes CASSPSGRGETQYF.

The chain is built from TRBV5-6 and TRBJ1-5; tentatively, D is TRBD1 (6 bases). The germline V and J ends were trimmed by 2 bases and 4 bases, with 10 bases remaining between them. In germline, CDR1 is SGHDT, CDR2 YYEEEE. CDR3 length: 14 amino acids. The CDR3 protein is CASSFGQTNQPQHF. The CDR3, as DNA: TGTGCCAGCAGCTTCGGACAGACAAATCAGCCCCAGCATTTT.

The rearrangement uses TRBV28 and TRBJ2-7, with 10 bases fitting TRBD1. This CDR3 contains 14 residues. Germline CDR1 MDHEN, CDR2 SYDVKM. V trimming: 3 bases; J trimming: 2 bases; junction bases outside the gene matches: 1. CDR3 sequence: CASSFGTGAYEQYF. The DNA for the CDR3 is TGTGCCAGCAGTTTCGGGACAGGGGCCTACGAGCAGTACTTC.

V usage is TRBV5-4 and J usage is TRBJ2-2, with TRBD2 matching over 7 bases. V dropped 0 bases and J dropped 1; count of bases not matched to a gene: 0. Per the germline V gene, CDR1 is SGHNT and CDR2 is YYREEE (reference sequence). This CDR3 comprises 15 residues. CDR3 nucleotides: TGTGCCAGCAGCTTGGCTAGCGGGAACACCGGGGAGCTGTTTTTT. Its translation: CASSLASGNTGELFF.

The V and J genes are TRBV28 and TRBJ2-2; tentative D call: TRBD1 (5 bases). CDR1 is MDHEN and CDR2 is SYDVKM in the germline V gene. The CDR3 contains 16 residues. V gave up 5 bases and J gave up 3 bases, with 16 bases separating them. The CDR3 loop is CASSPLGQLDTGELFF. DNA of the CDR3: TGTGCCAGCAGTCCCTTGGGGCAGCTAGACACCGGGGAGCTGTTTTTT.

The rearrangement uses TRBV5-1 and TRBJ1-4; 10 bases are shared with TRBD1. CDR1 and CDR2 from the germline V gene are SGHRS and YFSETQ. The CDR3 is 14 residues long. V gave up 4 bases and J gave up 6 bases; unmatched junction bases: 3. The CDR3 DNA is TGCGCCAGCAGCCTCGGACAGGGGGATGAAAAACTGTTTTTT. It codes for CASSLGQGDEKLFF.

V and J are TRBV4-1 and TRBJ2-7; D is possibly TRBD1 (5 bases). CDR1 and CDR2 from the germline V gene are MGHRA and YSYEKL. The CDR3 has 13 residues. V gave up 3 bases and J gave up 5 bases, with 11 bases separating them. Here the CDR3 reads CASSHLGADEQYF. The CDR3 DNA reads TGCGCCAGCAGCCATTTAGGGGCGGACGAGCAGTACTTC.

V gene TRBV9 combines with J gene TRBJ1-3; 7 bases agree with TRBD1. The V gene end was trimmed by 0 bases and the J gene end by 9 bases; junction bases not matched to a gene: 9. This CDR3 spans 15 amino acids. Germline V gives CDR1 SGDLS, CDR2 YYNGEE. The DNA for the CDR3 is TGTGCCAGCAGCGTAGAGGGGGCTGAAGGGTCCACCATATATTTT. Protein sequence: CASSVEGAEGSTIYF.

The V gene is TRBV2, the J gene TRBJ2-7; a possible D gene is TRBD2 (6 bases). The CDR3 loop spans 17 amino acids. Germline values: CDR1 SNHLY, CDR2 FYNNEI. The V gene lost 3 bases and the J gene lost 6 bases, with 24 bases spanning the gap. CDR3 residues: CASSEPGLSSAMGEQYF. CDR3 sequence (DNA): TGTGCCAGCAGTGAGCCGGGTTTGTCTAGCGCCATGGGCGAGCAGTACTTC.

The chain couples TRBV7-2 to TRBJ2-6, with 8 nucleotides matching TRBD1. The CDR3 contains 15 residues. Germline values: CDR1 SGHTA, CDR2 FQGNSA. V trimming: 5 bases; J trimming: 2 bases; junction bases outside the gene matches: 2. The DNA for the CDR3 is TGTGCCAGCAGCACGGACAGGGCTGGGGCCAACGTCCTGACTTTC. It encodes CASSTDRAGANVLTF.

The V and J genes are TRBV5-1 and TRBJ1-1; 11 bases fit TRBD1. The ends lost 1 base at V and 4 bases at J; junction bases unmatched: 3. The CDR3 sequence is 15 residues long. The germline CDR1 and CDR2 sequences are SGHRS and YFSETQ. The CDR3 DNA reads TGCGCCAGCAGCTTGCGGACAGGGGGCTTCACTGAAGCTTTCTTT. Translating it yields CASSLRTGGFTEAFF.

V is TRBV7-2 and J is TRBJ1-2; D call uncertain. Between the trimmed V and J ends, which lost 5 bases and 0 bases, there was a span of 16 bases. The length of the CDR3 is 16 residues. Looked up from germline, CDR1 is SGHTA and CDR2 is FQGNSA. The DNA of the CDR3 is TGTGCCAGCAGCCCACGGTCCCAGGCCGCTAACTATGGCTACACCTTC. Translation: CASSPRSQAANYGYTF.

This clone was seen a single time. The CDR3 DNA is TGTGCCAGCAGTTCCCTGGGGGCAGGATCACCCAACGGGCACACCTTC. Residues: CASSSLGAGSPNGHTF. This sequence joins TRBV28 and TRBJ1-2; tentatively, D is TRBD1 (6 bases). The CDR3 extends over 16 amino acids. Germline loops: CDR1 MDHEN, CDR2 SYDVKM. V lost 4 bases, J lost 12 bases, and 27 bases lay in between.

This rearrangement joins TRBV5-5 to TRBJ2-7, with D tentatively TRBD1 (6 bases). Deletions cut 3 bases from V and 5 bases from J, with 18 bases between. This CDR3 is built from 15 residues. CDR1 and CDR2 (germline): SGHKS, YYEKEE (reference sequence). This CDR3 is CASSSLTGRTNEQYF. The CDR3 DNA sequence: TGTGCCAGCAGCTCCCTGACAGGCAGGACGAACGAGCAGTACTTC.